This T cell receptor beta chain derives from a study of blood T cell repertoires in COVID-19. Study in general: COVID-19 samples, acute and convalescent, were from the United States, Italy and Spain.

Germline V gene sequence: CDR1 MNHEY, CDR2 SMNVEV (reference sequence). V gave up 8 bases and J gave up 0 bases, with 17 bases separating them. There are 16 residues in the CDR3. The repertoire was sequenced with immunoSEQ multiplex PCR; TCRdb's copy has only in-frame clones and lacks some. The sample contains 30,000 to 40,000 clones, 70% to 90% of which appear only once. The V gene is TRBV27, the J gene TRBJ2-4; D call uncertain. This receptor was obtained from a human donor in a cohort sampled during active COVID-19. The sequencing input was peripheral blood. CDR3 protein: CASSPAMNRAKNIQYF. The DNA for the CDR3 is TGTGCCAGCTCCCCCGCGATGAATAGAGCCAAAAACATTCAGTACTTC.